The rows below give T cell receptor beta chains drawn from one sample of a study of vaccination and CD4 T cells after COVID-19. Which antigens these TCRs recognize remains unknown. Using its own MiXCR run on the PCR reads, TCRdb lists one record per CDR3 protein. Of 25,000 to 30,000 distinct CDR3 sequences listed, 50% are singletons. This specimen consisted of CD4+ T cells from blood, cultured in vitro, obtained before SARS-CoV-2 vaccination. The receptors stem from a human donor who received a COVID-19 vaccine. Both conserved end residues are part of each CDR3. Fields, in order: D gene, clone size, J gene, V gene, CDR3 protein, CDR3 DNA. The D gene is left open where the match is weak. Clone size is shown for a subset of rows, as once, few, many or a class of expanded clone.

D gene: TRBD1; clone size: .; J gene: TRBJ2-3; V gene: TRBV30; CDR3 protein: CAWTSSDRGLSTDTQYF; CDR3 DNA: TGTGCCTGGACCAGCTCGGACAGGGGCCTTTCCACAGATACGCAGTATTTT
D gene: .; clone size: once; J gene: TRBJ2-5; V gene: TRBV20-1; CDR3 protein: CSAMGGQGQETQYF; CDR3 DNA: TGCAGTGCTATGGGGGGGCAGGGGCAAGAGACCCAGTACTTC
D gene: TRBD1; clone size: .; J gene: TRBJ1-3; V gene: TRBV10-3; CDR3 protein: CANNRGRGNTIYF; CDR3 DNA: TGTGCCAACAACAGGGGGCGAGGAAACACCATATATTTT
D gene: .; clone size: .; J gene: TRBJ2-7; V gene: TRBV2; CDR3 protein: CASSASYEQYF; CDR3 DNA: TGTGCCAGCAGTGCCTCCTACGAGCAGTACTTC
D gene: .; clone size: .; J gene: TRBJ2-6; V gene: TRBV21-1; CDR3 protein: CASSKALFPEGANVLTF; CDR3 DNA: TGTGCCAGCAGCAAAGCGCTATTCCCGGAGGGGGCCAACGTCCTGACTTTC
D gene: .; clone size: .; J gene: TRBJ2-2; V gene: TRBV7-8; CDR3 protein: CASRHKTAGPGELFF; CDR3 DNA: TGTGCCAGCAGACACAAAACGGCAGGGCCCGGGGAGCTGTTTTTT
D gene: TRBD1; clone size: .; J gene: TRBJ1-1; V gene: TRBV30; CDR3 protein: CASTSRGRAEAFF; CDR3 DNA: TGTGCCTCCACATCCAGGGGGCGAGCTGAAGCTTTCTTT
D gene: .; clone size: few; J gene: TRBJ2-5; V gene: TRBV20-1; CDR3 protein: CSVLGWGTETQYF; CDR3 DNA: TGCAGTGTGCTAGGTTGGGGGACAGAGACCCAGTACTTC
D gene: .; clone size: .; J gene: TRBJ1-4; V gene: TRBV19; CDR3 protein: CASRFQLGANEKLFF; CDR3 DNA: TGTGCCAGTAGGTTCCAATTAGGGGCTAATGAAAAACTGTTTTTT
D gene: TRBD1; clone size: .; J gene: TRBJ1-1; V gene: TRBV3-1; CDR3 protein: CASSQARTGGAEAFF; CDR3 DNA: TGTGCCAGCAGCCAAGCCCGGACAGGGGGGGCTGAAGCTTTCTTT
D gene: TRBD2; clone size: .; J gene: TRBJ2-5; V gene: TRBV2; CDR3 protein: CASSEGLASETQYF; CDR3 DNA: TGTGCCAGCAGCGAGGGACTAGCGAGTGAGACCCAGTACTTC
D gene: .; clone size: .; J gene: TRBJ2-7; V gene: TRBV30; CDR3 protein: CAWTGGRQMAEQYF; CDR3 DNA: TGTGCCTGGACTGGGGGACGGCAGATGGCCGAGCAGTACTTC
D gene: TRBD2; clone size: few; J gene: TRBJ2-3; V gene: TRBV11-3; CDR3 protein: CASSLGRGLAGTQYF; CDR3 DNA: TGTGCCAGCAGCTTAGGCCGCGGCCTAGCGGGTACGCAGTATTTT
D gene: .; clone size: .; J gene: TRBJ1-1; V gene: TRBV20-1; CDR3 protein: CSARGGRGTNTEAFF; CDR3 DNA: TGCAGTGCTAGGGGGGGTAGGGGCACGAACACTGAAGCTTTCTTT
D gene: TRBD2; clone size: few; J gene: TRBJ2-2; V gene: TRBV19; CDR3 protein: CASLPWRGGHTGELFF; CDR3 DNA: TGTGCCAGTCTACCCTGGCGGGGGGGCCACACCGGGGAGCTGTTTTTT
D gene: .; clone size: .; J gene: TRBJ1-5; V gene: TRBV7-2; CDR3 protein: CATGLDQPQHF; CDR3 DNA: TGTGCCACCGGTTTGGACCAGCCCCAGCATTTT
D gene: .; clone size: .; J gene: TRBJ1-2; V gene: TRBV30; CDR3 protein: CAWSVSGWGGYTF; CDR3 DNA: TGTGCCTGGAGTGTTTCGGGGTGGGGTGGCTACACCTTC
D gene: .; clone size: .; J gene: TRBJ1-6; V gene: TRBV20-1; CDR3 protein: CSATPPGRRNSPLHF; CDR3 DNA: TGCAGTGCTACGCCCCCGGGACGACGCAATTCACCCCTCCACTTT
D gene: .; clone size: .; J gene: TRBJ2-7; V gene: TRBV6-1; CDR3 protein: CASGHLTGPDYEQYF; CDR3 DNA: TGTGCCAGCGGACACTTAACCGGGCCCGATTACGAGCAGTACTTC
D gene: .; clone size: .; J gene: TRBJ1-5; V gene: TRBV20-1; CDR3 protein: CSASQGWPDQPQHF; CDR3 DNA: TGCAGTGCTAGTCAGGGTTGGCCGGATCAGCCCCAGCATTTT
D gene: .; clone size: .; J gene: TRBJ2-3; V gene: TRBV19; CDR3 protein: CASSIAGTDTQYF; CDR3 DNA: TGTGCCAGTAGTATAGCGGGAACAGATACGCAGTATTTT
D gene: .; clone size: .; J gene: TRBJ1-1; V gene: TRBV10-1; CDR3 protein: CASSEVNREGNTEAFF; CDR3 DNA: TGCGCCAGCAGTGAGGTGAACAGGGAGGGGAACACTGAAGCTTTCTTT
D gene: .; clone size: .; J gene: TRBJ2-2; V gene: TRBV20-1; CDR3 protein: CSASAFSGELFF; CDR3 DNA: TGCAGTGCTAGCGCATTCTCCGGGGAGCTGTTTTTT
D gene: .; clone size: few; J gene: TRBJ1-1; V gene: TRBV29-1; CDR3 protein: CSGSGTLNTEAFF; CDR3 DNA: TGCAGCGGATCTGGGACGTTGAACACTGAAGCTTTCTTT
D gene: .; clone size: few; J gene: TRBJ1-1; V gene: TRBV6-1; CDR3 protein: CASIRVVRLNTEAFF; CDR3 DNA: TGTGCCAGCATACGGGTAGTGAGACTGAACACTGAAGCTTTCTTT
D gene: .; clone size: once; J gene: TRBJ1-5; V gene: TRBV14; CDR3 protein: CASSFGRFNNQPQHF; CDR3 DNA: TGTGCCAGCAGTTTCGGACGGTTTAACAATCAGCCCCAGCATTTT